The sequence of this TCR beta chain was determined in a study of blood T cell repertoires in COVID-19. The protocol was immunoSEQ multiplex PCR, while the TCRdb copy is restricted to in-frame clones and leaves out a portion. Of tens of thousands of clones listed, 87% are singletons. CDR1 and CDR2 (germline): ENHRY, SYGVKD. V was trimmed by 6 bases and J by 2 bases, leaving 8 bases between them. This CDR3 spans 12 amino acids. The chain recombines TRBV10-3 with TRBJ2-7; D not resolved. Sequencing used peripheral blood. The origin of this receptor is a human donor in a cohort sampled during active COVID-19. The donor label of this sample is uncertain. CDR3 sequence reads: CAISAGTYEQYF. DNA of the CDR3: TGTGCCATCAGCGCCGGTACCTACGAGCAGTACTTC.